Shown below are 2 T cell receptor beta chains from a single sample sequenced in a study of blood T cell repertoires in COVID-19. Produced via immunoSEQ multiplex PCR; TCRdb's table is partial and in-frame only. The sample holds 140,000 or so clones, just under 90% seen once. Sequencing input: peripheral blood. These receptors were collected from a woman aged 80 or older with acute or convalescent COVID-19.

This rearrangement joins TRBV20-1 to TRBJ1-4, with D tentatively TRBD1 (5 bases). The CDR3 is 15 residues long. V lost 3 bases, J lost 0 bases, and 11 bases lay in between. Germline V CDR1 and CDR2: DFQATT, SNEGSKA (reference sequence). The CDR3 sequence: CSASQGDATNEKLFF. The CDR3 coding sequence is TGCAGTGCTAGTCAGGGTGACGCAACTAATGAAAAACTGTTTTTT.

This chain uses TRBV2 with TRBJ1-5; D unresolved. This CDR3 contains 14 residues. Per the germline V gene, CDR1 is SNHLY and CDR2 is FYNNEI. V was pared by 3 bases and J by 3 bases, with 9 bases between. In DNA, the CDR3 is TGTGCCAGCAGTGATCCCAGACTCAATCAGCCCCAGCATTTT. Its protein product is CASSDPRLNQPQHF.